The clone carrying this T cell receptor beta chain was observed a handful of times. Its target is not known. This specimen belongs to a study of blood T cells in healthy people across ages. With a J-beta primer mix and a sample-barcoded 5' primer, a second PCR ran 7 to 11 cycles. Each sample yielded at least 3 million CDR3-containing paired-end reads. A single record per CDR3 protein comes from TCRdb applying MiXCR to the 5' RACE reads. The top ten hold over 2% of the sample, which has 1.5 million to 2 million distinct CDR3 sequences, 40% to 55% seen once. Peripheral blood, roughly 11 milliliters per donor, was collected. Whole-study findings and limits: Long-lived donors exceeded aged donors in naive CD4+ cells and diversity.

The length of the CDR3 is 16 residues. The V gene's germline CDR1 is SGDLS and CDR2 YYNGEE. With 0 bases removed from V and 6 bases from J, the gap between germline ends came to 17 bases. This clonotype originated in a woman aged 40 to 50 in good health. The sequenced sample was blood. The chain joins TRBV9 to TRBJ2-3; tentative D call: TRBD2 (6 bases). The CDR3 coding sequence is TGTGCCAGCAGCGTAGCTCCTGCGGGGTTGATGGATACGCAGTATTTT. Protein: CASSVAPAGLMDTQYF.